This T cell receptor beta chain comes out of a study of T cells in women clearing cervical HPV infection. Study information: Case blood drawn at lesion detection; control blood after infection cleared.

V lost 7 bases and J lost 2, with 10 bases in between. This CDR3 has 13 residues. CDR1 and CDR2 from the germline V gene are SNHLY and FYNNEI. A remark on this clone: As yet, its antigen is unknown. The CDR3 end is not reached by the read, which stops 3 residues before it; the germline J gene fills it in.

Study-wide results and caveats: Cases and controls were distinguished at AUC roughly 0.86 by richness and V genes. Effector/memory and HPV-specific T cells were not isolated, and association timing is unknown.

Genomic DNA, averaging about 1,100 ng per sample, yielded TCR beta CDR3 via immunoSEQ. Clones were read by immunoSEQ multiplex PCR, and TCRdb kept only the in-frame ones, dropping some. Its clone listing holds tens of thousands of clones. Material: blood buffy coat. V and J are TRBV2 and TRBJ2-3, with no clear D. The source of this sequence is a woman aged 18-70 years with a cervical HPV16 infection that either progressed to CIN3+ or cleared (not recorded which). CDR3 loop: CASTVNPTDTQYF. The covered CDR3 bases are TGTGCCAGCACGGTTAATCCCACAGATACG.